This T cell receptor (beta chain) was profiled in a study of OX40 agonist ivuxolimab in advanced cancers. Overall study context: Patients received the agonistic anti-OX40 (CD134) antibody ivuxolimab. Partial response was recorded in three patients: one hepatocellular carcinoma and two cutaneous melanoma cases. Study-wide results and caveats: With doses of 0.1 to 3.0 mg/kg, CD4+ and CD8+ blood T cells had undergone clonal expansion by week 6.

With baseline, cycle 4 day 1, and cycle 7 day 1 as timepoints, blood was sampled. Germline V CDR1 and CDR2: LGHNA, YNFKEQ. V was trimmed by 4 bases and J by 8 bases, leaving 20 bases between them. This CDR3 has 15 amino acids. This clone has more than one count but fewer than ten. What it recognizes is unknown. Some clones are missing from TCRdb's copy, which holds only in-frame ones; the method was immunoSEQ multiplex PCR. This sample yields about 58,000 clones, of which about 87% are seen a single time; over 3% belongs to the top ten. This receptor was obtained from an adult with an advanced solid tumor such as melanoma, head and neck, liver or kidney cancer. The source material was CD4+ or CD8+ T cells sorted from blood, sampled in a trial of the OX40 agonist ivuxolimab. This chain connects TRBV4-2 to TRBJ1-1, with TRBD1 as a possible D gene (5 bases). Here the CDR3 DNA reads TGTGCCAGCAGCCCAAGTTACACCACAGGTAGAGAAGCTTTCTTT. The encoded protein is CASSPSYTTGREAFF.